This T cell receptor (beta chain) was recorded in a study of blood T cell repertoires in COVID-19. Study as a whole: Material from acute and convalescent COVID-19 was sourced from the United States, Italy and Spain. In each case, the material was cDNA or gDNA derived from T cells, B-cell-depleted T cells, or PBMCs.

In the original processing: Amplification with reference gene primers provided the estimates of nucleated cell counts. Method: immunoSEQ multiplex PCR; TCRdb's copy keeps in-frame clones and lacks some. That table gives V, J and clone size, and the DNA gave D and trimming. The sample has about 42,000 clones; 70% to 90% are singletons. Germline lookup yields CDR1 MNHEY and CDR2 SVGAGI. The CDR3 extends over 14 amino acids. The V and J ends lost 6 bases and 0 bases, in that order; junction bases with no gene match: 2. The sample comprised peripheral blood. The rearrangement joins TRBV6-5 to TRBJ1-3; 7 nucleotides align to TRBD1. The receptor comes from a human donor in a cohort sampled during active COVID-19. The CDR3 DNA sequence: TGTGCCAGCAGGGACAGGTCCTCTGGAAACACCATATATTTT. Encoded protein: CASRDRSSGNTIYF.